Listed below are T cell receptor beta chains from one sample, sequenced in a study of CD8 T cells in Susac syndrome. TCRdb processed the immunoSEQ multiplex PCR reads anew with MiXCR; each CDR3 protein has one entry. Here the sample spans some 110,000 distinct CDR3 sequences, roughly 93% being singletons. Sequencing input: CD4+ T cells from PBMCs. All receptors derive from a human donor with multiple sclerosis. The CDR3 runs from the conserved cysteine through the conserved F or W. A D gene is named only where the DNA matches it firmly.

D gene	V gene	J gene	CDR3 protein	CDR3 DNA
.	TRBV7-8	TRBJ2-3	CASTDAGALTDTQYF	TGTGCCAGCACCGACGCGGGGGCCCTTACAGATACGCAGTATTTT
.	TRBV7-2	TRBJ1-4	CASSLRPTNEKLFF	TGTGCCAGCAGCTTACGGCCAACTAATGAAAAACTGTTTTTT
.	TRBV5-1	TRBJ2-7	CASSQTKLSYEQYF	TGCGCCAGCAGCCAGACAAAACTCTCCTACGAGCAGTACTTC
TRBD2	TRBV4-2	TRBJ2-5	CASSQVPSGEETQYF	TGTGCCAGCAGCCAAGTCCCTAGCGGGGAGGAGACCCAGTACTTC
.	TRBV6-5	TRBJ2-7	CASSRTFDRTYEQYF	TGTGCCAGCAGCCGAACATTCGACCGAACCTACGAGCAGTACTTC
TRBD2	TRBV20-1	TRBJ2-3	CSAGRLAGPTDTQYF	TGCAGTGCCGGAAGACTAGCGGGGCCCACAGATACGCAGTATTTT
TRBD1	TRBV6-1	TRBJ1-1	CASSGRDRGYTEAFF	TGTGCCAGCAGCGGCCGGGACAGGGGCTACACTGAAGCTTTCTTT
TRBD2	TRBV2	TRBJ2-7	CASSVLAGVPYEQYF	TGTGCCAGCAGTGTCCTAGCGGGGGTTCCCTACGAGCAGTACTTC
.	TRBV6-2/TRBV6-3	TRBJ1-5	CASLSPGGQPQHF	TGTGCCAGTCTTTCGCCCGGGGGGCAGCCCCAGCATTTT
.	TRBV7-2	TRBJ2-4	CASSLGRDRAIQYF	TGTGCCAGCAGCTTAGGCAGGGATAGGGCCATTCAGTACTTC
.	TRBV11-1	TRBJ2-2	CASKAWGNSGELFF	TGTGCCAGCAAGGCCTGGGGGAATTCCGGGGAGCTGTTTTTT
TRBD1	TRBV12-3/TRBV12-4	TRBJ1-6	CASSSGQGDIYSPLHF	TGTGCCAGCAGTTCCGGACAGGGGGATATTTATTCACCCCTCCACTTT
.	TRBV5-8	TRBJ1-5	CASSARSNQPQHF	TGTGCCAGCAGCGCGCGGAGCAATCAGCCCCAGCATTTT
.	TRBV4-2	TRBJ1-1	CASSRSLDGTEAFF	TGTGCCAGCAGCCGAAGCCTCGACGGCACTGAAGCTTTCTTT
TRBD1	TRBV6-5	TRBJ1-2	CASSYGTGGVYGYTF	TGTGCCAGCAGTTACGGGACAGGGGGCGTGTATGGCTACACCTTC
.	TRBV18	TRBJ2-1	CASSPSGGSYNEQFF	TGTGCCAGCTCACCTTCCGGGGGCTCCTACAATGAGCAGTTCTTC